This T cell receptor (beta chain) was documented in a study of graft-versus-host responses after intestinal transplantation. Study details: Once they had received anti-thymocyte globulin induction, all recipients took tacrolimus and steroids for about three years.

CDR3 size: 14 residues. CDR1 is LNHDA and CDR2 is SQIVND in the germline V gene (reference sequence). V lost 5 bases, J lost 8 bases, and 13 bases lay in between. In regard to this clone: What it binds is unknown.

Sequencing was performed with immunoSEQ multiplex PCR; in TCRdb, only in-frame clones are kept and a portion is missing. The table has over 70,000 clones, around 91% seen once. Findings of the study overall: In recipient marrow, GvH clones were found, and some appeared first in ileum or blood.

This sample comprised unstimulated CD8+ T cells sorted from spleen or lymph node cells, obtained before transplant. This sequence originates from a human donor who was the organ donor for an intestinal transplant. The rearrangement links TRBV19 to TRBJ1-6; D unresolved. The CDR3 DNA reads TGTGCCAGTAGTTGGGAGCAGCCCCATTCACCCCTCCACTTT. Translation: CASSWEQPHSPLHF. Supplemented by reference TRBV19 and TRBJ1-6, the full variable domain reads DGGITQSPKYLFRKEGQNVTLSCEQNLNHDAMYWYRQDPGQGLRLIYYSQIVNDFQKGDIAEGYSVSREKKESFPLTVTSAQKNPTAFYLCASSWEQPHSPLHFGNGTRLTVT.